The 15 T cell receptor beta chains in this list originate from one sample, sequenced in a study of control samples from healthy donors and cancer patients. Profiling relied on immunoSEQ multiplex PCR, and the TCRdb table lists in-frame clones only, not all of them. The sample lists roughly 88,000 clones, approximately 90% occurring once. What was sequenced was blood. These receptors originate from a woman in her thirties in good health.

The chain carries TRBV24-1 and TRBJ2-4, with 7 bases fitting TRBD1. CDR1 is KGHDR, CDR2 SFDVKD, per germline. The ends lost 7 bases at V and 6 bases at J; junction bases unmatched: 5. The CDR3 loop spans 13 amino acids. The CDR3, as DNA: TGTGCCACCAGCGCCTCAGGGGGAAACATTCAGTACTTC. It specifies CATSASGGNIQYF.

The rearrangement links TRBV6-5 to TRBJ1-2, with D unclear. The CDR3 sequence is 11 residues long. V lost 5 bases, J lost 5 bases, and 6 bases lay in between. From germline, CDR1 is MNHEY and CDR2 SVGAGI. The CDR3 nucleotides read TGTGCCAGCAGTCGTGGATATGGCTACACCTTC. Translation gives CASSRGYGYTF.

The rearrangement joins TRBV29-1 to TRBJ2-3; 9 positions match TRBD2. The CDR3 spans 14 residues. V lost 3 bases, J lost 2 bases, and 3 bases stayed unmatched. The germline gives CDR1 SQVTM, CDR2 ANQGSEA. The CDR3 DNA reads TGCAGCGTTGACAGCGGGGGGCCCACAGATACGCAGTATTTT. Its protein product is CSVDSGGPTDTQYF.

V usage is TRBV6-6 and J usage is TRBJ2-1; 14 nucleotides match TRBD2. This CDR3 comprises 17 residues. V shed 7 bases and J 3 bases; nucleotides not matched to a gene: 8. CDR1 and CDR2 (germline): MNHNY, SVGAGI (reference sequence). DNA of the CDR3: TGTGCCAGCACTCGGACTAGCGGGGGGCAACTCTACAATGAGCAGTTCTTC. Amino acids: CASTRTSGGQLYNEQFF.

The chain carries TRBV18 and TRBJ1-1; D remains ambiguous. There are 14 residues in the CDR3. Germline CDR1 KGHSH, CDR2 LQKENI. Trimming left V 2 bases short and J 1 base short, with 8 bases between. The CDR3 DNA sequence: TGTGCCAGCTCACCATTAAACAGGAACACTGAAGCTTTCTTT. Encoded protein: CASSPLNRNTEAFF.

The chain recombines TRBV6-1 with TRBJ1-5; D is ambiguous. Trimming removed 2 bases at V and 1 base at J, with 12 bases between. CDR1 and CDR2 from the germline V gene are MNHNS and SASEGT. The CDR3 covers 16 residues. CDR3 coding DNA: TGTGCCAGCAGTGAAAACCCGGGAATGAGCAATCAGCCCCAGCATTTT. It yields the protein CASSENPGMSNQPQHF.

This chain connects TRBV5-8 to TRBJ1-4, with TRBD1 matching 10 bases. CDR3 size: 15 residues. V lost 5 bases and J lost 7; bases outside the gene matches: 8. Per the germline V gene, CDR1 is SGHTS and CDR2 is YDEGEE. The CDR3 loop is CASRAGTGVIEKLFF. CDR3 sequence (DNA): TGTGCCAGCAGGGCCGGGACAGGGGTGATTGAAAAACTGTTTTTT.

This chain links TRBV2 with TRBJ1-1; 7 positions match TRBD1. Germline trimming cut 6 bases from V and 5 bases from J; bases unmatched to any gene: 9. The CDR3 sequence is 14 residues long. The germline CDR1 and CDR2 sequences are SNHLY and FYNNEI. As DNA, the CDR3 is TGTGCCAGCAGGGGGGACAGCTCGGTGACTGAAGCTTTCTTT. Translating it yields CASRGDSSVTEAFF.

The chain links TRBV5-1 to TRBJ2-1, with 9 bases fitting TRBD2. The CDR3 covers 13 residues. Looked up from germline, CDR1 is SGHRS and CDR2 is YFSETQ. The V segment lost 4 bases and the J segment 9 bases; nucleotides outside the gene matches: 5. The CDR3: CASSVAGEFEQFF. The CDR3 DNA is TGCGCCAGCAGCGTAGCGGGAGAGTTTGAGCAGTTCTTC.

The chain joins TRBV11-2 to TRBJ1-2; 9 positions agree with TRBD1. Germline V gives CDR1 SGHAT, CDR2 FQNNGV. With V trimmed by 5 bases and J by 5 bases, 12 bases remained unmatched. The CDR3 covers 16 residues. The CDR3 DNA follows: TGTGCCAGCAGCGTTGACAGGGGGGCGGCGGGGTATGGCTACACCTTC. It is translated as CASSVDRGAAGYGYTF.

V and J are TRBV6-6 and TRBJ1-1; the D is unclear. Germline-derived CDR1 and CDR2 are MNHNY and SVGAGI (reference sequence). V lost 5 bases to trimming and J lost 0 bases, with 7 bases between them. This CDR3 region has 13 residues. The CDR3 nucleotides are TGTGCCAGCAGTAGGACTGTGAACACTGAAGCTTTCTTT. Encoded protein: CASSRTVNTEAFF.

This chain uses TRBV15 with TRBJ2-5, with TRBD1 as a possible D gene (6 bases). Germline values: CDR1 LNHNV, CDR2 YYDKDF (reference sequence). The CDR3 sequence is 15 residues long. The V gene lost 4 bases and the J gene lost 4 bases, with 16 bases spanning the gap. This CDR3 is CATSTNRVPGETQYF. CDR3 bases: TGTGCCACCAGCACGAACAGGGTACCTGGAGAGACCCAGTACTTC. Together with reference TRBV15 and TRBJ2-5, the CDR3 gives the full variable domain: DAMVIQNPRYQVTQFGKPVTLSCSQTLNHNVMYWYQQKSSQAPKLLFHYYDKDFNNEADTPDNFQSRRPNTSFCFLDIRSPGLGDTAMYLCATSTNRVPGETQYFGPGTRLLVL.

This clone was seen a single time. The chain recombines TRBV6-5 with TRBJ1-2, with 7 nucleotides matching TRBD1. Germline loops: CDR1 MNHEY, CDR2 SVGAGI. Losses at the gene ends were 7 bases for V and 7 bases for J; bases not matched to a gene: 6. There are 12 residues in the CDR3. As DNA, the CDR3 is TGTGCCAGCACCAGACAGGGTAGTGGCTACACCTTC. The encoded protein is CASTRQGSGYTF.

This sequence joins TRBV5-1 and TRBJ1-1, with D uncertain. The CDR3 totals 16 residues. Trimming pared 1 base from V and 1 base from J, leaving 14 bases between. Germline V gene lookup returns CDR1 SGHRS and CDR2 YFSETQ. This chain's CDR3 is CASSLIEASGNTEAFF. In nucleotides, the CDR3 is TGCGCCAGCAGCTTGATCGAGGCATCGGGGAACACTGAAGCTTTCTTT.

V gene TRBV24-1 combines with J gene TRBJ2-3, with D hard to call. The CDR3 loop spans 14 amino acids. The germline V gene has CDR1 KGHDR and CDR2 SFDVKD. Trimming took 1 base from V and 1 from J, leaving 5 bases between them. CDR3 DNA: TGTGCCACCAGTGATTTCTCAGGCACAGATACGCAGTATTTT. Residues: CATSDFSGTDTQYF.